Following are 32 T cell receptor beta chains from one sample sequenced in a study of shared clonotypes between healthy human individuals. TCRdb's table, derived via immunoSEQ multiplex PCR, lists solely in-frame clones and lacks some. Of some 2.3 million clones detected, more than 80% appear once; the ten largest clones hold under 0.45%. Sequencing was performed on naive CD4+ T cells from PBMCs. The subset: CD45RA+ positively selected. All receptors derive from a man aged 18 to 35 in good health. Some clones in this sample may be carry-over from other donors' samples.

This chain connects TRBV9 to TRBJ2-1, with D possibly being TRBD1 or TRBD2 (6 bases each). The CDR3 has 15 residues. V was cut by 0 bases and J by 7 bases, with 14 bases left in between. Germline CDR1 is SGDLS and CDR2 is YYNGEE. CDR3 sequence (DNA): TGTGCCAGCAGCGTAGACGGGGGCCTAGGAAATGAGCAGTTCTTC. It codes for CASSVDGGLGNEQFF. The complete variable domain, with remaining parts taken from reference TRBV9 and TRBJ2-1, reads DSGVTQTPKHLITATGQRVTLRCSPRSGDLSVYWYQQSLDQGLQFLIQYYNGEERAKGNILERFSAQQFPDLHSELNLSSLELGDSALYFCASSVDGGLGNEQFFGPGTRLTVL.

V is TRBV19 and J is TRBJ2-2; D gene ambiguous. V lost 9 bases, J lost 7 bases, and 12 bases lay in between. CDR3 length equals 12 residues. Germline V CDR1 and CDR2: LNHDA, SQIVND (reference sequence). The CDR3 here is CASRLAVGELFF. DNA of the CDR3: TGTGCCAGCAGGTTGGCGGTCGGGGAGCTGTTTTTT.

CDR3 sequence: CASSRSDGGEQYF. DNA for the CDR3: TGTGCCAGCAGCCGATCCGACGGTGGGGAGCAGTACTTC. The chain uses TRBV7-9 and TRBJ2-7; no clear D gene. Trimming removed 5 bases at V and 7 bases at J, with 15 bases between. The CDR3 has 13 amino acids. Germline CDR1 and CDR2: SEHNR and FQNEAQ (reference sequence).

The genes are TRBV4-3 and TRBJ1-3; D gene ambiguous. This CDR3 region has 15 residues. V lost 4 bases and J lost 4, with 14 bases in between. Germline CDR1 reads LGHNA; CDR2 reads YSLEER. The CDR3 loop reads CASSLKFGFGNTIYF. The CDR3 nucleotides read TGCGCCAGCAGCCTCAAATTTGGCTTCGGAAACACCATATATTTT.

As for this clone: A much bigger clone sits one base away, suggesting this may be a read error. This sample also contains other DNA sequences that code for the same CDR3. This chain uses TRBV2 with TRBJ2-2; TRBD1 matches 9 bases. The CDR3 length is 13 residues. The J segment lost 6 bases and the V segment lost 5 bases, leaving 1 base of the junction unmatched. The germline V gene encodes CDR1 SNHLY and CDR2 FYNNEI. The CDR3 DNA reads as TGTGCCAGCAGTAGACAGGGGGCCGGGGAGCTGTTTTTT. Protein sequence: CASSRQGAGELFF.

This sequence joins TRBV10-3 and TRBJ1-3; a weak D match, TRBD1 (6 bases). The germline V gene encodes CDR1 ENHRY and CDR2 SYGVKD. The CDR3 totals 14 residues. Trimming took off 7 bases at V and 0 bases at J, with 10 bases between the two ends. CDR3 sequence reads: CAITPGVSGNTIYF. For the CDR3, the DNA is TGTGCCATCACCCCAGGGGTCTCTGGAAACACCATATATTTT.

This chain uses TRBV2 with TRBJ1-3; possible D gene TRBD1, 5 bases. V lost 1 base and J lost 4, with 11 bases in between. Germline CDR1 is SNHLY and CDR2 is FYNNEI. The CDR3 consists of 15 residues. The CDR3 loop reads CASSEGGYWGNTIYF. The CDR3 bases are TGTGCCAGCAGTGAAGGGGGCTATTGGGGAAACACCATATATTTT.

The CDR3 sequence: CASGLVDRDRSYNEQFF. For the CDR3, the DNA is TGTGCTAGTGGTTTGGTTGACAGGGATCGGTCCTACAATGAGCAGTTCTTC. The chain has TRBV12-5 and TRBJ2-1; 7 nucleotides line up with TRBD1. V shed 0 bases, J shed 1 base, and the junction held 6 bases outside the gene matches. Germline lookup yields CDR1 LGHNT and CDR2 FRNRAP. The CDR3 covers 17 residues.

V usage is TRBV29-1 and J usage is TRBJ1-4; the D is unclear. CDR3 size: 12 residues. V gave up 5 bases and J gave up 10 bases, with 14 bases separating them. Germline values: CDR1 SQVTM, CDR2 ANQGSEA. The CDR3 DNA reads TGCAGCGTTCCAAGCCGGGGAGGAAAACTGTTTTTT. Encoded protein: CSVPSRGGKLFF. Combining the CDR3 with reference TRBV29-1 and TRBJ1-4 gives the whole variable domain SAVISQKPSRDICQRGTSLTIQCQVDSQVTMMFWYRQQPGQSLTLIATANQGSEATYESGFVIDKFPISRPNLTFSTLTVSNMSPEDSSIYLCSVPSRGGKLFFGSGTQLSVL.

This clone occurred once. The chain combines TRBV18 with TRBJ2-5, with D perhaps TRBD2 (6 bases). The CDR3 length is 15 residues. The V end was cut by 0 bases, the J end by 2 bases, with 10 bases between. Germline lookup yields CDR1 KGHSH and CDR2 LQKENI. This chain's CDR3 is CASSPPGGMQETQYF. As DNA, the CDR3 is TGTGCCAGCTCACCACCTGGCGGGATGCAAGAGACCCAGTACTTC.

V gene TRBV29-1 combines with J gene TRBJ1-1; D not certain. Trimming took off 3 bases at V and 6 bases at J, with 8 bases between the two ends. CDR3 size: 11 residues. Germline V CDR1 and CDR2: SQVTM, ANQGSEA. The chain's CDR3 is CSVEARPEAFF. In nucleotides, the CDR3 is TGCAGCGTTGAGGCCCGTCCTGAAGCTTTCTTT.

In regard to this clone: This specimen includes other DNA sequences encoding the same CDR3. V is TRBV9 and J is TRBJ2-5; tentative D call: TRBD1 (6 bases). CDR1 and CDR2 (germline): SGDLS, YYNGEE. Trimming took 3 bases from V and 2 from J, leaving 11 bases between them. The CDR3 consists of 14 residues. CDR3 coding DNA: TGTGCCAGCAGCGCCGGACAGTTACAAGAGACCCAGTACTTC. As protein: CASSAGQLQETQYF.

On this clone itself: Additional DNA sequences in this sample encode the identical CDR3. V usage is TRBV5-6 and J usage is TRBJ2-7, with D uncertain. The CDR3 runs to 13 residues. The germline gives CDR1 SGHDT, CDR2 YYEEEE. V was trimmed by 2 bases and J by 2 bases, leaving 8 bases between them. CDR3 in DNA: TGTGCCAGCAGCTTACGGACCCCCTACGAGCAGTACTTC. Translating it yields CASSLRTPYEQYF. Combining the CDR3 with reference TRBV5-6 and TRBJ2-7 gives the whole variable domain DAGVTQSPTHLIKTRGQQVTLRCSPKSGHDTVSWYQQALGQGPQFIFQYYEEEERQRGNFPDRFSGHQFPNYSSELNVNALLLGDSALYLCASSLRTPYEQYFGPGTRLTVT.

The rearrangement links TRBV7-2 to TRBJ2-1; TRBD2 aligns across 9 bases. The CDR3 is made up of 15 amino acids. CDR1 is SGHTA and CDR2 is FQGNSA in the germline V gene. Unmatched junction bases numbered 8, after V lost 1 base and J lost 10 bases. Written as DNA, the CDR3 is TGTGCCAGCAGCTTAGGATATGCGCTAGCGGGAGAGCAGTTCTTC. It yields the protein CASSLGYALAGEQFF.

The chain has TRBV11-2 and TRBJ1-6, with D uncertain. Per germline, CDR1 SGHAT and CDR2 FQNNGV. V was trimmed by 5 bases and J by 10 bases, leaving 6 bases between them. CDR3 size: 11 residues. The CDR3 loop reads CASSPGSPLHF. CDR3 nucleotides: TGTGCCAGCAGCCCCGGATCACCCCTCCACTTT.

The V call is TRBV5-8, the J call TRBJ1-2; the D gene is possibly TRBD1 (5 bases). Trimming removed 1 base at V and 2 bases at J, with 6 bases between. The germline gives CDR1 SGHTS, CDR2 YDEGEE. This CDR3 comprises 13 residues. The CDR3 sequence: CASSLPGNYGYTF. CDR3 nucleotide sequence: TGTGCCAGCAGCTTGCCAGGGAACTATGGCTACACCTTC.

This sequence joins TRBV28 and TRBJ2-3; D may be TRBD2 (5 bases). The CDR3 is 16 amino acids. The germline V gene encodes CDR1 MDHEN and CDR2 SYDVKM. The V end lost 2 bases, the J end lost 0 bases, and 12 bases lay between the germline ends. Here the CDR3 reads CASSLATGTSTDTQYF. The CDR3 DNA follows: TGTGCCAGCAGTTTAGCGACGGGAACAAGCACAGATACGCAGTATTTT.

The CDR3 loop is CASSLTGARTDTQYF. Here the CDR3 DNA reads TGTGCCAGCAGCCTGACAGGGGCCCGCACAGATACGCAGTATTTT. The J gene is TRBJ2-3, the V gene TRBV5-4; 8 bases align to TRBD1. The CDR3 consists of 15 residues. The germline V gene has CDR1 SGHNT and CDR2 YYREEE (reference sequence). V shed 4 bases and J 1 base; nucleotides not matched to a gene: 5. Combining the CDR3 with reference TRBV5-4 and TRBJ2-3 gives the whole variable domain ETGVTQSPTHLIKTRGQQVTLRCSSQSGHNTVSWYQQALGQGPQFIFQYYREEENGRGNFPPRFSGLQFPNYSSELNVNALELDDSALYLCASSLTGARTDTQYFGPGTRLTVL.

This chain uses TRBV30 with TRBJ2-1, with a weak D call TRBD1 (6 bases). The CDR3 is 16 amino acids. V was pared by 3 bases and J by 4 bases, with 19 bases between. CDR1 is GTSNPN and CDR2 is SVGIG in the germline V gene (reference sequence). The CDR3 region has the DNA TGTGCCTGGAGAAAGCGGACAGACCGACAATACAATGAGCAGTTCTTC. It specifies CAWRKRTDRQYNEQFF.

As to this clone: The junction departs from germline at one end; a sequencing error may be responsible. The CDR3, as DNA: TGTGCCAGCAAGCAGGGTTTGAGGTTTCTTTTT. Translated: CASKQGLRFLF. V gene TRBV28 combines with J gene TRBJ1-4; TRBD1 is a possible D gene (5 bases). Germline CDR1 is MDHEN and CDR2 is SYDVKM. The CDR3 is 11 amino acids.

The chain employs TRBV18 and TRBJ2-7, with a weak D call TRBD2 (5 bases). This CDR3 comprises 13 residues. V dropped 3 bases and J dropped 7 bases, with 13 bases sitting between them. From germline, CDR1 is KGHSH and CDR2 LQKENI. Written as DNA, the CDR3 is TGTGCCAGCTCACCCGGAGTTACGGGAGAGCAGTACTTC. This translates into CASSPGVTGEQYF.

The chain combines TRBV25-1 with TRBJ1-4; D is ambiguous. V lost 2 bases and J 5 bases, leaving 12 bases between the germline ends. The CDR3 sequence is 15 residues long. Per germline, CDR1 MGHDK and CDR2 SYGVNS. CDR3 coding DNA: TGTGCCAGCAGTGAACGGAGGGCCCCAAATGAAAAACTGTTTTTT. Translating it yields CASSERRAPNEKLFF.

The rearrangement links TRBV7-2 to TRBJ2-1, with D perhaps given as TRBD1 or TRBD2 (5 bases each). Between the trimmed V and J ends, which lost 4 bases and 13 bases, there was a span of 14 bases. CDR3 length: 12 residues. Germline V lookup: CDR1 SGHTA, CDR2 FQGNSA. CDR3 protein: CASSSTGTTQFF. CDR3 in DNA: TGTGCCAGCAGCTCTACCGGGACGACTCAGTTCTTC.

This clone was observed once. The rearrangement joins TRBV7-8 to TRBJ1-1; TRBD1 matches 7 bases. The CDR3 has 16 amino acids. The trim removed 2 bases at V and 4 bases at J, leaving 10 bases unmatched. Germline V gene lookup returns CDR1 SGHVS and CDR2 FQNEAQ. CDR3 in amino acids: CASSLIPDRISTEAFF. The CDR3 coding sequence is TGTGCCAGCAGCTTAATACCGGACAGGATAAGCACTGAAGCTTTCTTT. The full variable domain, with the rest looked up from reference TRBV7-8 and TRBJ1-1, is GAGVSQSPRYKVAKRGQDVALRCDPISGHVSLFWYQQALGQGPEFLTYFQNEAQLDKSGLPSDRFFAERPEGSVSTLKIQRTQQEDSAVYLCASSLIPDRISTEAFFGQGTRLTVV.

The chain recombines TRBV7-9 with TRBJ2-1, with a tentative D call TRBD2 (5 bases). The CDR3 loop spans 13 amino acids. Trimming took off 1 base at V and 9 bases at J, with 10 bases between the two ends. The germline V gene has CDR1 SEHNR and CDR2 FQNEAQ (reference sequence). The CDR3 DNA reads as TGTGCCAGCAGCTTAGGTGTAGGGAGTGAGCAGTTCTTC. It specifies CASSLGVGSEQFF. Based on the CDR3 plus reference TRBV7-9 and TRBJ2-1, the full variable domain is DTGVSQNPRHKITKRGQNVTFRCDPISEHNRLYWYRQTLGQGPEFLTYFQNEAQLEKSRLLSDRFSAERPKGSFSTLEIQRTEQGDSAMYLCASSLGVGSEQFFGPGTRLTVL.

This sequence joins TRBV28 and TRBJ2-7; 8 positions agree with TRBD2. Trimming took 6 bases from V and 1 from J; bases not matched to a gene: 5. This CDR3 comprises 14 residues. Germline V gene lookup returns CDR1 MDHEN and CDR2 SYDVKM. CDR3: CASSHGGGSYEQYF. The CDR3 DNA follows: TGTGCCAGCAGCCACGGGGGGGGTTCCTACGAGCAGTACTTC.

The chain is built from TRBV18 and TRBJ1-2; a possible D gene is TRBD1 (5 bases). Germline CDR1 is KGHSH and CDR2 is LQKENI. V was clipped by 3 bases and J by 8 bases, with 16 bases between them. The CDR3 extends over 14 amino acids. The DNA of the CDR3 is TGTGCCAGCTCACCGGGGCAGAACTTATGGGGCTACACCTTC. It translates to CASSPGQNLWGYTF.

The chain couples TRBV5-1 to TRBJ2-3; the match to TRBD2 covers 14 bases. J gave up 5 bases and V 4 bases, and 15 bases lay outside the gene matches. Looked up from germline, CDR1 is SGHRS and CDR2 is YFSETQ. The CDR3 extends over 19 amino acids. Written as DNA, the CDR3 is TGCGCCAGCAGCCCGGGACATATGGGACTAGCGGGAGCTGGAGATACGCAGTATTTT. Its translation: CASSPGHMGLAGAGDTQYF. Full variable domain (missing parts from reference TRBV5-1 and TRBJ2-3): KAGVTQTPRYLIKTRGQQVTLSCSPISGHRSVSWYQQTPGQGLQFLFEYFSETQRNKGNFPGRFSGRQFSNSRSEMNVSTLELGDSALYLCASSPGHMGLAGAGDTQYFGPGTRLTVL.

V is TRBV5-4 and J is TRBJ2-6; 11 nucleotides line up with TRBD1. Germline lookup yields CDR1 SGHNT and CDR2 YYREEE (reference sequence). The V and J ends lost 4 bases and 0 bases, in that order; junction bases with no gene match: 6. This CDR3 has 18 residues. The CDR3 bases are TGTGCCAGCAGCCCTTCCGGGACAGGGGGCTCTGGGGCCAACGTCCTGACTTTC. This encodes CASSPSGTGGSGANVLTF.

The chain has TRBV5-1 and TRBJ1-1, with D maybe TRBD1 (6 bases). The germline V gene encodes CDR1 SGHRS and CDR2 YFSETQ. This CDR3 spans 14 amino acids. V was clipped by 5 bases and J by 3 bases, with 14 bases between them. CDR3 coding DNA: TGCGCCAGCAGGGACAGCTCCGGAGACACTGAAGCTTTCTTT. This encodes CASRDSSGDTEAFF.

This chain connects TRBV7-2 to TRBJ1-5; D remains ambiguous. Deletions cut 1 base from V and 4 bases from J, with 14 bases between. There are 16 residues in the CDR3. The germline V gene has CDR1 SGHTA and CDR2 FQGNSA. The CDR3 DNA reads TGTGCCAGCAGCTTAGTCCTCGGGCAGCGAAATCAGCCCCAGCATTTT. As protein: CASSLVLGQRNQPQHF.

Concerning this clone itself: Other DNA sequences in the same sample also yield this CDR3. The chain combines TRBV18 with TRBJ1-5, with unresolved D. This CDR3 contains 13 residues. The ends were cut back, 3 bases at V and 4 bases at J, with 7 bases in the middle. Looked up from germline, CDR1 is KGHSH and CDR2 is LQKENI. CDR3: CASSPSLNQPQHF. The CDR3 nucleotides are TGTGCCAGCTCACCCTCGTTGAATCAGCCCCAGCATTTT. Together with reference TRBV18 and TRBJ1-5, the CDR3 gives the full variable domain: NAGVMQNPRHLVRRRGQEARLRCSPMKGHSHVYWYRQLPEEGLKFMVYLQKENIIDESGMPKERFSAEFPKEGPSILRIQQVVRGDSAAYFCASSPSLNQPQHFGDGTRLSIL.